This T cell receptor beta chain was recorded in a study of shared clonotypes between healthy human individuals. Study summary: Per-donor plates numbered three CD4 naive, three CD4 memory, two CD8 naive and one CD8 memory.

In the authors' methods: ImmunoSEQ junction-only sequences lacked quality scores, so their filtering differed. Method: immunoSEQ multiplex PCR; TCRdb's copy keeps in-frame clones and lacks some. Clonal size and the V and J genes are those of that table, whereas D and trimming came from the DNA. The table lists under 350,000 clones, more than 75% of them singletons. Notes on the study in general: Generation probabilities of non-shared clonotypes were lower (relative to those shared by all four donors).

With regard to this clone: The antigen is undetermined.

The sample comprised memory CD8+ T cells sorted from blood. Specified subset: CD45RO+ cells pooled with CCR7-negative TemRA cells. This clonotype was obtained from a man between 18 and 35 years old in good health.

The CDR3: CASSEDDYRGIAKNIQYF. CDR3 nucleotide sequence: TGTGCCAGCAGTGAGGACGACTACAGGGGGATAGCCAAAAACATTCAGTACTTC. This chain connects TRBV6-1 to TRBJ2-4, with 8 bases lining up with TRBD1. Germline trimming cut 3 bases from V and 0 bases from J; bases unmatched to any gene: 10. The length of the CDR3 is 18 residues. The germline gives CDR1 MNHNS, CDR2 SASEGT.